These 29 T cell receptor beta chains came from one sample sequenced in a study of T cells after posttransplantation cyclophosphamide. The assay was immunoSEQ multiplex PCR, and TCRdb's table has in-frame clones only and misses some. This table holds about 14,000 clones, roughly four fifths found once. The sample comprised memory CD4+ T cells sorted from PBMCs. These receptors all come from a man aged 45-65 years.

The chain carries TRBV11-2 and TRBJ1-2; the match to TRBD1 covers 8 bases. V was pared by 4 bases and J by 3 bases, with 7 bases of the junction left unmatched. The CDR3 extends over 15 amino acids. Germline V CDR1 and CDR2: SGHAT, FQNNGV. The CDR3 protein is CASSSIRGRDYGYTF. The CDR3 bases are TGTGCCAGCAGCTCTATCAGGGGGCGCGACTATGGCTACACCTTC.

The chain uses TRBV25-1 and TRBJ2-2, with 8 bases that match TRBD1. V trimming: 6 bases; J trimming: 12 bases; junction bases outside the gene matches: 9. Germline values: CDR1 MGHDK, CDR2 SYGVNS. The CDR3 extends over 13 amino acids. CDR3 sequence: CASRRTGGVKLFF. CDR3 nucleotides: TGTGCCAGCAGACGAACAGGGGGTGTAAAGCTGTTTTTT. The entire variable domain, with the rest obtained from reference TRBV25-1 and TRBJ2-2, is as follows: EADIYQTPRYLVIGTGKKITLECSQTMGHDKMYWYQQDPGMELHLIHYSYGVNSTEKGDLSSESTVSRIRTEHFPLTLESARPSHTSQYLCASRRTGGVKLFFGEGSRLTVL.

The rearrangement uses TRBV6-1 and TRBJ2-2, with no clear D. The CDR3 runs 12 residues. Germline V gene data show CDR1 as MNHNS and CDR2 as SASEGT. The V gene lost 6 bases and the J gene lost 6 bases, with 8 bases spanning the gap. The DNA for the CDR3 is TGTGCCAGCAGGCGGCCCTCCGGGGAGCTGTTTTTT. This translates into CASRRPSGELFF.

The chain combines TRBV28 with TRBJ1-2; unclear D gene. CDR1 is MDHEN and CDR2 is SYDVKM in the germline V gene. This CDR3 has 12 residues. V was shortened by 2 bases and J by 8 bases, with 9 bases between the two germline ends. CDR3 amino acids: CASSLARLGYTF. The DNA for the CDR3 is TGTGCCAGCAGTTTAGCCAGATTAGGCTACACCTTC.

CDR3 in amino acids: CASSYTGDRGAFF. The CDR3 nucleotides are TGTGCCAGCAGCTACACAGGAGACCGCGGCGCTTTCTTT. V usage is TRBV11-2 and J usage is TRBJ1-1; D possibly corresponds to TRBD1 (5 bases). The CDR3 contains 13 residues. V dropped 4 bases and J dropped 11 bases, with 17 bases sitting between them. Germline CDR1 is SGHAT and CDR2 is FQNNGV.

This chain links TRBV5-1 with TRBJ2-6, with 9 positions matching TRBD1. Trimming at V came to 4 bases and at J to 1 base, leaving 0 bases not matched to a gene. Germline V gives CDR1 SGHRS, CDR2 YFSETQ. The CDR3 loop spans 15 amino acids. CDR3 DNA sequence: TGCGCCAGCAGCGGACAGGGGTCTGGGGCCAACGTCCTGACTTTC. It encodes CASSGQGSGANVLTF.

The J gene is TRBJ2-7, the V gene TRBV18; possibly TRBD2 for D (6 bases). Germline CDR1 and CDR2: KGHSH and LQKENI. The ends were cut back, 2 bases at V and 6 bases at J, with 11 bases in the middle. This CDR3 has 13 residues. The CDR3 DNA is TGTGCCAGCTCACCAGAGGAGGGGATCGAGCAGTACTTC. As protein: CASSPEEGIEQYF.

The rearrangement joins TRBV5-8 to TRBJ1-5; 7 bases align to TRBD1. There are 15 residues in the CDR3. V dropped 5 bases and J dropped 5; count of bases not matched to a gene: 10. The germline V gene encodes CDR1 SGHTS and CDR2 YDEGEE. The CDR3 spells CASSSGTALDQPQHF. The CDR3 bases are TGTGCCAGCAGTTCCGGGACAGCACTAGATCAGCCCCAGCATTTT.

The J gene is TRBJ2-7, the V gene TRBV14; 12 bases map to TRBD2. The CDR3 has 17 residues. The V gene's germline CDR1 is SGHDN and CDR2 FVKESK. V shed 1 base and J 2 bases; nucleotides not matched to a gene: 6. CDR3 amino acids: CASSQGVLAGGTYEQYF. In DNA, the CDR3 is TGTGCCAGCAGCCAAGGGGTACTAGCGGGGGGTACCTACGAGCAGTACTTC.

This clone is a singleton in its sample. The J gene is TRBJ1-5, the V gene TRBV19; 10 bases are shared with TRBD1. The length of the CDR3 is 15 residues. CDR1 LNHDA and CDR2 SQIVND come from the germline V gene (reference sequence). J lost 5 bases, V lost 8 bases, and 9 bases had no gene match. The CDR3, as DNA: TGTGCCAGTCAAAAGACAGGGGGCAGGGATCAGCCCCAGCATTTT. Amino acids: CASQKTGGRDQPQHF.

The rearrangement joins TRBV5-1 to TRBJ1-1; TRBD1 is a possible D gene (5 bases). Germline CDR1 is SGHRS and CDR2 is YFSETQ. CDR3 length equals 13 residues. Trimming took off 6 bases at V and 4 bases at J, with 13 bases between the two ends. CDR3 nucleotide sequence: TGCGCCAGCATACTTGACAGTAGCACTGAAGCTTTCTTT. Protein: CASILDSSTEAFF.

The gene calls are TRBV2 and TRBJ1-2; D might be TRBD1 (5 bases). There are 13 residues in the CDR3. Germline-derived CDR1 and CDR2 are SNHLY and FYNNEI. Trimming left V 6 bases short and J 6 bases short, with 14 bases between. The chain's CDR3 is CASRVQAGDGYTF. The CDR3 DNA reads TGTGCCAGCAGGGTGCAGGCGGGGGATGGCTACACCTTC.

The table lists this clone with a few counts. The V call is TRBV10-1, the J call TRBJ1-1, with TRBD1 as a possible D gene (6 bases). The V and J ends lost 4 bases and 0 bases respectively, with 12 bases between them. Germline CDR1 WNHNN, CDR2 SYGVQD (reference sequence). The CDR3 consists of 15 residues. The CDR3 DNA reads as TGCGCCAGCAGTGCTCGACAGGCCCTGAACACTGAAGCTTTCTTT. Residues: CASSARQALNTEAFF.

The DNA of the CDR3 is TGCGCCAGCAGCCAAGACACCCAGTCCTATGGCTACACCTTC. Translated, it gives CASSQDTQSYGYTF. The chain is built from TRBV4-3 and TRBJ1-2; D not resolved. Germline loops: CDR1 LGHNA, CDR2 YSLEER. This CDR3 region has 14 residues. V was pared by 0 bases and J by 4 bases, with 9 bases between.

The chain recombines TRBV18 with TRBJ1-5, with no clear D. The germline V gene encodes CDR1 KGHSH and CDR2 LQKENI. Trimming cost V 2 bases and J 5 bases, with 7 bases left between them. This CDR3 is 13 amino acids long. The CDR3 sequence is CASSPSRDQPQHF. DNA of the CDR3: TGTGCCAGCTCACCAAGTCGGGATCAGCCCCAGCATTTT.

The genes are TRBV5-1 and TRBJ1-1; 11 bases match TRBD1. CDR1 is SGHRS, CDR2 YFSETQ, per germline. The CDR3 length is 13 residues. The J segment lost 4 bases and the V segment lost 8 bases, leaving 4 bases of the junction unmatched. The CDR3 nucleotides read TGCGCCAGTGAGGGACAGGGGGGCACTGAAGCTTTCTTT. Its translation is CASEGQGGTEAFF.

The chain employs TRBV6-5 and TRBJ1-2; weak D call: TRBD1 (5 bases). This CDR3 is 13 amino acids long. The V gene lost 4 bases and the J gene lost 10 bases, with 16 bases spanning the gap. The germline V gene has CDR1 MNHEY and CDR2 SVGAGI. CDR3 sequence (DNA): TGTGCCAGCAGTTGGGGTCCAGGGTTTGACTACACCTTC. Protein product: CASSWGPGFDYTF.

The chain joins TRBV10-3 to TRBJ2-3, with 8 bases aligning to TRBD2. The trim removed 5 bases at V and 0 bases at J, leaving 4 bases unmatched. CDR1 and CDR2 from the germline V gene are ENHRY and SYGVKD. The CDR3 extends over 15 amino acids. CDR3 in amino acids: CAISSGTRSTDTQYF. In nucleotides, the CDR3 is TGTGCCATCAGTTCCGGGACTAGGAGCACAGATACGCAGTATTTT.

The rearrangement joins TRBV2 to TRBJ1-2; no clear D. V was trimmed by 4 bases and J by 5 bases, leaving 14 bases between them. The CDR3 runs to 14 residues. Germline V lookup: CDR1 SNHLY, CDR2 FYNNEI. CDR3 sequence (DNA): TGTGCCAGCAGTGTGAAGAATACGCGGTATGGCTACACCTTC. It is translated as CASSVKNTRYGYTF.

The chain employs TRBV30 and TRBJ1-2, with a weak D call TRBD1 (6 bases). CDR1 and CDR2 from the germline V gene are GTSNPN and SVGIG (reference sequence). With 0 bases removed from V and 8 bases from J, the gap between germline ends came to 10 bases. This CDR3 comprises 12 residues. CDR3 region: CAWSVNRDGYTF. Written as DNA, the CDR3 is TGTGCCTGGAGTGTAAACAGGGACGGCTACACCTTC.

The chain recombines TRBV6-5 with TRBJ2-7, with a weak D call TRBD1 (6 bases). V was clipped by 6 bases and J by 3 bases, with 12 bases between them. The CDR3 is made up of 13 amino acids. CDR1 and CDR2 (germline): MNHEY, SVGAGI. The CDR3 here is CASRSGTNYEQYF. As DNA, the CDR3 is TGTGCCAGCAGGTCCGGGACAAACTACGAGCAGTACTTC.

Here the CDR3 reads CASSPLTGQGEKLFF. CDR3 DNA sequence: TGCGCCAGCAGCCCCCTGACAGGGCAGGGTGAAAAACTGTTTTTT. The rearrangement uses TRBV5-1 and TRBJ1-4, with 7 bases identical to TRBD1. With V trimmed by 4 bases and J by 7 bases, 10 bases remained unmatched. Germline CDR1 reads SGHRS; CDR2 reads YFSETQ. CDR3 length equals 15 residues.

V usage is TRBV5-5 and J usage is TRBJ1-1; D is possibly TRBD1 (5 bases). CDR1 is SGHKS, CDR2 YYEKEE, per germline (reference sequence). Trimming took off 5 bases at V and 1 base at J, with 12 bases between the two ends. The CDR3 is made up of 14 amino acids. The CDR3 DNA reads TGTGCCAGCAGACAAGGACAAGCGAACACTGAAGCTTTCTTT. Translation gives CASRQGQANTEAFF.

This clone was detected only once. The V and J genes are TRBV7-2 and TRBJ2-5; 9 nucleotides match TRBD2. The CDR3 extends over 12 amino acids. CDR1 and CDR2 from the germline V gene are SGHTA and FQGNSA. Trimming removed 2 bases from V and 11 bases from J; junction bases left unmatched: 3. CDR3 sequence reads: CASSLMRGGQYF. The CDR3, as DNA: TGTGCCAGCAGCTTAATGCGGGGGGGGCAGTACTTC.

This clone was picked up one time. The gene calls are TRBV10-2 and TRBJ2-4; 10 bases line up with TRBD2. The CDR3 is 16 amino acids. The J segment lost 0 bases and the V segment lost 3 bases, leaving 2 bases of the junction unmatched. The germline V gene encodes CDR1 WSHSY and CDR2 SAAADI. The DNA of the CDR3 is TGCGCCAGCAGTGAACTAGCGGGGCTAGCCAAAAACATTCAGTACTTC. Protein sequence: CASSELAGLAKNIQYF.

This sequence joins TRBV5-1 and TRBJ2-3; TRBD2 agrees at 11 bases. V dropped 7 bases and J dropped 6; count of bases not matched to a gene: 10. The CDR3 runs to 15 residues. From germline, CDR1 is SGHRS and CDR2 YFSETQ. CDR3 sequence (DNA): TGCGCCAGCGGATTTAGCGGGGGGGCCGGGGATACGCAGTATTTT. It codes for CASGFSGGAGDTQYF.

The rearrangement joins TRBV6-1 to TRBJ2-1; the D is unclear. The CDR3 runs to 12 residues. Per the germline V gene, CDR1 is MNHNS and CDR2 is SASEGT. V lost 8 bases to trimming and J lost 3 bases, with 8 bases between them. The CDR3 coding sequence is TGTGCCAGCGGCAGAATCTACAATGAGCAGTTCTTC. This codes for CASGRIYNEQFF.

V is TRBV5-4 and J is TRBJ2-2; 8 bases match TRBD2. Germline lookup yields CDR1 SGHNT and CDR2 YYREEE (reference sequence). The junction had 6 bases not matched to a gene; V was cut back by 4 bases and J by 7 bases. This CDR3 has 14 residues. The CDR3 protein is CASSPGGAGGELFF. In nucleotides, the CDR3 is TGTGCCAGCAGCCCCGGGGGGGCAGGCGGGGAGCTGTTTTTT.

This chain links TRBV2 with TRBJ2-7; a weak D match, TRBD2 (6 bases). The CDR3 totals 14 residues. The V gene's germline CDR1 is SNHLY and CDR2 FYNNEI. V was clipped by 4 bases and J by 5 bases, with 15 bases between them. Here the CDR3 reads CASSVRSGYNEQYF. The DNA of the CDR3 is TGTGCCAGCAGTGTACGGAGCGGGTACAACGAGCAGTACTTC. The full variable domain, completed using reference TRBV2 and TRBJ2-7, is EPEVTQTPSHQVTQMGQEVILRCVPISNHLYFYWYRQILGQKVEFLVSFYNNEISEKSEIFDDQFSVERPDGSNFTLKIRSTKLEDSAMYFCASSVRSGYNEQYFGPGTRLTVT.